The clone carrying this TCR beta chain was counted many times. An end of the junction does not agree with germline; a read error may underlie this. The sample belongs to a study of regulatory T cells in long-lasting Graves disease. Construction of TCR beta libraries relied on iRepertoire HTBI primers and on Arm-PCR targeting CDR3 regions. Each CDR3 protein gets one entry after TCRdb re-called the multiplex PCR reads with MiXCR. Here the sample spans about 470,000 distinct CDR3 sequences, around 21% being singletons. The time point: persistent/refractory GD, antithyroid drugs over 5 years with positive TRAb. PBMC RNA was the source of the TCR library. The CDR3 extends over 14 amino acids. CDR1 and CDR2 from the germline V gene are LNHDA and SQIVND (reference sequence).

The source of this sequence is a female donor with Graves disease. Sample: peripheral blood mononuclear cells (PBMCs), taken when the disease was refractory, from a patient treated with antithyroid drugs. V gene TRBV19 combines with J gene TRBJ1-1; no reliable D call. The CDR3 nucleotides are TGTGCCAGCAGTATCGGAGGCTTGAACACTGAAGCTTTCTTT. Translating it yields CASSIGGLNTEAFF.